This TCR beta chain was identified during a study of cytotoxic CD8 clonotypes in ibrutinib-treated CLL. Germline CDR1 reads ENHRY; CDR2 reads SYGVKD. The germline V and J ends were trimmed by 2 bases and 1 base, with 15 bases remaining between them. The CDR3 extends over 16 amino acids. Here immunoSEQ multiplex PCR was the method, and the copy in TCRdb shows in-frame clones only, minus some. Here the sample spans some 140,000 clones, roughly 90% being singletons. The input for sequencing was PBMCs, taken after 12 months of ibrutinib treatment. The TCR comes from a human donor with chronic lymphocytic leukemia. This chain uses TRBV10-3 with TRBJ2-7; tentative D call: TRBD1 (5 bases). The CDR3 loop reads CAISEPDRNPSYEQYF. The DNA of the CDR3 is TGTGCCATCAGTGAGCCCGACAGAAACCCTTCCTACGAGCAGTACTTC.